These 21 T cell receptor beta chains came from one sample sequenced in a study of blood T cell repertoires in COVID-19. Profiling relied on immunoSEQ multiplex PCR, and the TCRdb table lists in-frame clones only, not all of them. The sample has 350,000 to 400,000 clones, roughly 90% seen once; the top ten hold about 3%. The material sequenced was peripheral blood. The receptors originated from a woman between 25 and 40 years old with COVID-19, enrolled during active disease.

This chain joins TRBV14 and TRBJ2-3, with TRBD1 as a possible D gene (5 bases). There are 15 residues in the CDR3. CDR1 and CDR2 from the germline V gene are SGHDN and FVKESK. Trimming cost V 4 bases and J 3 bases, with 14 bases left between them. The CDR3 loop reads CASSPQGLATDTQYF. As DNA, the CDR3 is TGTGCCAGCAGCCCGCAGGGCTTGGCTACAGATACGCAGTATTTT.

The V call is TRBV11-3, the J call TRBJ2-1; 8 nucleotides agree with TRBD2. Losses at the gene ends were 5 bases for V and 12 bases for J; bases not matched to a gene: 6. The CDR3 has 12 amino acids. The germline CDR1 and CDR2 sequences are SGHNT and YENEEA. The DNA of the CDR3 is TGTGCCAGCAGCCCCTCCGGACTAGCGCAGTTCTTC. Amino acid sequence: CASSPSGLAQFF. The full variable domain, rest sourced from reference TRBV11-3 and TRBJ2-1, is EAGVVQSPRYKIIEKKQPVAFWCNPISGHNTLYWYLQNLGQGPELLIRYENEEAVDDSQLPKDRFSAERLKGVDSTLKIQPAELGDSAVYLCASSPSGLAQFFGPGTRLTVL.

The chain employs TRBV4-1 and TRBJ1-1; tentatively, D is TRBD1 (6 bases). Germline CDR1 reads MGHRA; CDR2 reads YSYEKL. Trimming cost V 3 bases and J 1 base, with 9 bases left between them. The CDR3 consists of 14 residues. The CDR3 DNA is TGCGCCAGCAGCCATATCAGGGGGAACACTGAAGCTTTCTTT. This gives the protein CASSHIRGNTEAFF.

V and J are TRBV27 and TRBJ2-7; possible D gene TRBD1, 5 bases. The germline V gene has CDR1 MNHEY and CDR2 SMNVEV (reference sequence). Trimming stripped 5 bases from V and 4 bases from J, with 15 bases between. CDR3 length: 14 amino acids. The CDR3 bases are TGTGCCAGCAGTCCCGGACAAGGCCCGTACGAGCAGTACTTC. Encoded protein: CASSPGQGPYEQYF.

This chain connects TRBV5-1 to TRBJ2-3; 10 nucleotides match TRBD2. From germline, CDR1 is SGHRS and CDR2 YFSETQ. V gave up 4 bases and J gave up 3 bases; unmatched junction bases: 2. CDR3 size: 14 residues. CDR3 in DNA: TGCGCCAGCAGCAATAGCGGGGGGACAGATACGCAGTATTTT. This translates into CASSNSGGTDTQYF.

As regards this clone: This same CDR3 is encoded by further DNA sequences in the sample. This rearrangement joins TRBV6-4 to TRBJ2-1; 10 bases are a match to TRBD2. Trimming cost V 6 bases and J 4 bases; bases outside gene matches: 6. The germline V gene has CDR1 MRHNA and CDR2 SNTAGT. The CDR3 is made up of 15 amino acids. CDR3 nucleotides: TGTGCCAGCAGCCCGCTAGCGGGAGAATACAATGAGCAGTTCTTC. This sequence encodes CASSPLAGEYNEQFF.

The chain links TRBV3-1 (or the pseudogene TRBV3-2) to TRBJ1-2, with D unclear. Between the trimmed V and J ends, which lost 0 bases and 0 bases, there was a span of 8 bases. The germline gives CDR1 LGHDT, CDR2 YNNKEL (reference sequence). There are 15 residues in the CDR3. The chain's CDR3 is CASSQDLPANYGYTF. The CDR3 nucleotides read TGTGCCAGCAGCCAAGATCTTCCAGCTAACTATGGCTACACCTTC.

The chain is built from TRBV7-9 and TRBJ2-2; D is possibly TRBD1 (5 bases). Trimming took 4 bases from V and 7 from J, leaving 13 bases between them. The CDR3 length is 14 residues. The germline CDR1 and CDR2 sequences are SEHNR and FQNEAQ (reference sequence). This chain's CDR3 is CASSSLGVFGELFF. CDR3 coding DNA: TGTGCCAGCAGCTCCTTAGGGGTTTTCGGGGAGCTGTTTTTT. Full variable domain (outside the CDR3, taken from reference TRBV7-9 and TRBJ2-2): DTGVSQNPRHKITKRGQNVTFRCDPISEHNRLYWYRQTLGQGPEFLTYFQNEAQLEKSRLLSDRFSAERPKGSFSTLEIQRTEQGDSAMYLCASSSLGVFGELFFGEGSRLTVL.

The rearrangement joins TRBV21-1 to TRBJ2-2; TRBD1 was called by the table and not checked on the DNA. TRBV21-1 is a pseudogene locus. This CDR3 is built from 14 residues. The CDR3 sequence is CASSNRQDTGELFF. CDR3 nucleotides: TGTGCCAGCAGCAACAGACAGGACACCGGGGAGCTGTTTTTT.

The CDR3 coding sequence is TGTGCCAGCAGTTCCACGACAGGGGTCGATCAGCCCCAGCATTTT. This gives the protein CASSSTTGVDQPQHF. The V call is TRBV6-5, the J call TRBJ1-5; 8 nucleotides align to TRBD1. Trimming took 4 bases from V and 5 from J; bases not matched to a gene: 7. The CDR3 is made up of 15 amino acids. Germline CDR1 and CDR2: MNHEY and SVGAGI.

J is TRBJ2-7 and V is TRBV5-6, with D unclear. The CDR3 totals 14 residues. The germline V and J ends were trimmed by 3 bases and 5 bases, with 15 bases remaining between them. Germline CDR1 and CDR2: SGHDT and YYEEEE. CDR3 bases: TGTGCCAGCAGCTCACCTCGGGTGTTAGACGAGCAGTACTTC. It translates to CASSSPRVLDEQYF. Full variable domain (rest looked up from reference TRBV5-6 and TRBJ2-7): DAGVTQSPTHLIKTRGQQVTLRCSPKSGHDTVSWYQQALGQGPQFIFQYYEEEERQRGNFPDRFSGHQFPNYSSELNVNALLLGDSALYLCASSSPRVLDEQYFGPGTRLTVT.

The genes are TRBV10-3 and TRBJ2-1; 7 bases map to TRBD2. Germline values: CDR1 ENHRY, CDR2 SYGVKD. This CDR3 is 13 amino acids long. V lost 5 bases to trimming and J lost 9 bases; unmatched junction nucleotides: 7. CDR3 protein: CAISQSGGGEQFF. The CDR3 nucleotides are TGTGCCATCAGTCAATCGGGGGGAGGTGAGCAGTTCTTC.

This clone appeared a single time. The chain is built from TRBV11-3 and TRBJ2-3, with D possibly matching TRBD2 (6 bases). CDR1 and CDR2 from the germline V gene are SGHNT and YENEEA. The CDR3 runs to 17 residues. V lost 3 bases to trimming and J lost 2 bases, with 18 bases between them. The CDR3 here is CASSFKGASVLTDTQYF. Written as DNA, the CDR3 is TGTGCCAGCAGCTTTAAAGGGGCTAGCGTTCTCACAGATACGCAGTATTTT.

The chain has TRBV19 and TRBJ1-1; unclear D gene. The ends were cut back, 10 bases at V and 11 bases at J, with 20 bases in the middle. Germline V gives CDR1 LNHDA, CDR2 SQIVND (reference sequence). The CDR3 has 12 residues. Here the CDR3 DNA reads TGTGCCACCTCGGCGGCCCTGGATACGGCTTTCTTT. Its protein product is CATSAALDTAFF.

This clone was observed once. The chain has TRBV28 and TRBJ2-1, with D possibly TRBD2 on 5 matching bases. Trimming cost V 3 bases and J 7 bases, with 22 bases left between them. The germline gives CDR1 MDHEN, CDR2 SYDVKM. The CDR3 spans 17 residues. The CDR3 protein is CASSLSKRTLLNNEQFF. Here the CDR3 DNA reads TGTGCCAGCAGTTTGAGCAAGCGGACGTTACTAAATAATGAGCAGTTCTTC.

The CDR3 here is CASSQESSRGQGNEQYF. The CDR3, as DNA: TGTGCCAGCAGCCAAGAAAGTTCTCGGGGACAGGGAAACGAGCAGTACTTC. V usage is TRBV4-2 and J usage is TRBJ2-7; 9 positions match TRBD1. Germline assignment: CDR1 LGHNA and CDR2 YNFKEQ. The J segment lost 5 bases and the V segment lost 0 bases, leaving 11 bases of the junction unmatched. The CDR3 sequence is 17 residues long.

The chain combines TRBV19 with TRBJ2-4; 9 bases are a match to TRBD1. Germline V gene sequence: CDR1 LNHDA, CDR2 SQIVND (reference sequence). This CDR3 has 16 residues. The ends lost 8 bases at V and 8 bases at J; junction bases unmatched: 16. CDR3 coding DNA: TGTGCCAGTCAACGCGGCGGGACAGGGATTGGGGACATTCAGTACTTC. It is translated as CASQRGGTGIGDIQYF.

The chain employs TRBV2 and TRBJ1-1; 10 positions agree with TRBD1. The J segment lost 8 bases and the V segment lost 6 bases, leaving 6 bases of the junction unmatched. There are 13 residues in the CDR3. The germline V gene has CDR1 SNHLY and CDR2 FYNNEI. The CDR3 DNA reads TGTGCCAGCAGGAGTAGACAGGGGGCAGAAGCTTTCTTT. Amino acid sequence: CASRSRQGAEAFF.

The chain combines TRBV10-3 with TRBJ2-7; 9 bases map to TRBD1. The CDR3 is made up of 14 amino acids. CDR1 is ENHRY, CDR2 SYGVKD, per germline. J was trimmed by 5 bases and V by 5 bases; bases with no gene match: 7. As DNA, the CDR3 is TGTGCCATCAGTAATACAGGGGGCGCGGACGAGCAGTACTTC. This codes for CAISNTGGADEQYF.

This chain joins TRBV19 and TRBJ2-1, with 10 bases aligning to TRBD2. CDR1 is LNHDA and CDR2 is SQIVND in the germline V gene (reference sequence). The CDR3 has 16 residues. Unmatched junction bases numbered 11, after V lost 2 bases and J lost 10 bases. The DNA for the CDR3 is TGTGCCAGTAGTATAATGGGTAGCGGGGGGCCTAGCGAGCAGTTCTTC. Translation gives CASSIMGSGGPSEQFF.

This clone was counted once. The rearrangement links TRBV2 to TRBJ2-5, with D possibly being TRBD2 (5 bases). Germline V gives CDR1 SNHLY, CDR2 FYNNEI. The CDR3 loop spans 13 amino acids. Trimming removed 5 bases from V and 4 bases from J, with 11 bases in between. The CDR3, as DNA: TGTGCCAGCAGTAAAAATGAGGGAGAGACCCAGTACTTC. This gives the protein CASSKNEGETQYF. Full variable domain (outside the CDR3, taken from reference TRBV2 and TRBJ2-5): EPEVTQTPSHQVTQMGQEVILRCVPISNHLYFYWYRQILGQKVEFLVSFYNNEISEKSEIFDDQFSVERPDGSNFTLKIRSTKLEDSAMYFCASSKNEGETQYFGPGTRLLVL.